This T cell receptor beta chain was profiled in a study of blood T cell repertoires in COVID-19. Libraries were prepared by immunoSEQ multiplex PCR; TCRdb keeps only in-frame clonotypes and omits some of them. The sample shows 40,000 to 55,000 clones, over 80% of them seen only once. Germline CDR1 and CDR2: SGHRS and YFSETQ. The ends lost 4 bases at V and 15 bases at J; junction bases unmatched: 7. The CDR3 consists of 12 residues. Sequencing was performed on peripheral blood. The origin of this receptor is a man between 40 and 49 years old with acute or convalescent COVID-19. The chain has TRBV5-1 and TRBJ2-1; 10 nucleotides match TRBD2. The CDR3 sequence: CASSASGRAVFF. CDR3 sequence (DNA): TGCGCCAGCAGCGCCAGCGGGAGGGCCGTGTTCTTC.